The clone carrying this T cell receptor (beta chain) was seen a few times. Its specificity is unknown. These data originate in a study of follicular helper T cells after annual influenza vaccination. Points from the study as a whole: Recurrent ICOS+CD38+ cTfh clonotypes included tetramer and AIM influenza-specific ones.

The CDR3 has 14 residues. Looked up from germline, CDR1 is MNHNS and CDR2 is SASEGT. Trimming at V came to 6 bases and at J to 6 bases, leaving 7 bases not matched to a gene. Specified time point: 2014-2015 season, pre-vaccination. TCRB sequencing was done at Survey resolution level. Assay used: immunoSEQ multiplex PCR; TCRdb lists only in-frame clones, some missing. This sample has under 9,500 clones, with more than 65% found just once. The clonotype was recovered from an adult who received the influenza vaccine. The rearrangement uses TRBV6-1 and TRBJ1-5; 8 nucleotides line up with TRBD1. The sequences come from CXCR5+ CD38- circulating T follicular helper cells from blood, collected on the day of influenza vaccination. Specified subset: circulating Tfh, non-naive CD4+CXCR5+PD-1+ (ICOS+CD38+ or ICOS-CD38-). The CDR3 DNA reads TGTGCCAGCAGGGTACAGGGGGTTGTTCAGCCCCAGCATTTT. This sequence encodes CASRVQGVVQPQHF.